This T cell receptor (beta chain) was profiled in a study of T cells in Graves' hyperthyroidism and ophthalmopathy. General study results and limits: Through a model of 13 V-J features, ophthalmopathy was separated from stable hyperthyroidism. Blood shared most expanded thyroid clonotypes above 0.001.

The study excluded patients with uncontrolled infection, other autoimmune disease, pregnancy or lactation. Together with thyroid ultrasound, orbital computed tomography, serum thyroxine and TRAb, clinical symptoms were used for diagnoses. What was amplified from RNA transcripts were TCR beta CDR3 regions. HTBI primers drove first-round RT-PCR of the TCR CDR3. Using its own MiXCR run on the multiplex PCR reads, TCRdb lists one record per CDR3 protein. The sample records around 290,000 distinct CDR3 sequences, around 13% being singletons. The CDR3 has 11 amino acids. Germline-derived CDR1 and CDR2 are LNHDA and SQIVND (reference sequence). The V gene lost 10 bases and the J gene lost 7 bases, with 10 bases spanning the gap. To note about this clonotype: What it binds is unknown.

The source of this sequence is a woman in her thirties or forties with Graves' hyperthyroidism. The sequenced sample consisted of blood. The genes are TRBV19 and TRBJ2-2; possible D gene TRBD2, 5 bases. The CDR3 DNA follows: TGTGCCATGTCGGGGAACGGGGAGCTGTTTTTT. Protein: CAMSGNGELFF.